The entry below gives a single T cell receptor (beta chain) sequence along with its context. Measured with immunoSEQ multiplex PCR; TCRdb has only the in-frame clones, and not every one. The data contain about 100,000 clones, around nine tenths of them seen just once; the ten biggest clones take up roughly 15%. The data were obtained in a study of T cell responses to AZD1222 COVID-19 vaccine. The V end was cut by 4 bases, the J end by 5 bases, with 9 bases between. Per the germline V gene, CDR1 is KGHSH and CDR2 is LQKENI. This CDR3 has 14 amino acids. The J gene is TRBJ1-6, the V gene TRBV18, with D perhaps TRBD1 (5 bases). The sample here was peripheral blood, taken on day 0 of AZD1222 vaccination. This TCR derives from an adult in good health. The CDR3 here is CASSRDGDNSPLHF. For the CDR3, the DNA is TGTGCCAGCTCACGGGACGGGGATAATTCACCCCTCCACTTT.